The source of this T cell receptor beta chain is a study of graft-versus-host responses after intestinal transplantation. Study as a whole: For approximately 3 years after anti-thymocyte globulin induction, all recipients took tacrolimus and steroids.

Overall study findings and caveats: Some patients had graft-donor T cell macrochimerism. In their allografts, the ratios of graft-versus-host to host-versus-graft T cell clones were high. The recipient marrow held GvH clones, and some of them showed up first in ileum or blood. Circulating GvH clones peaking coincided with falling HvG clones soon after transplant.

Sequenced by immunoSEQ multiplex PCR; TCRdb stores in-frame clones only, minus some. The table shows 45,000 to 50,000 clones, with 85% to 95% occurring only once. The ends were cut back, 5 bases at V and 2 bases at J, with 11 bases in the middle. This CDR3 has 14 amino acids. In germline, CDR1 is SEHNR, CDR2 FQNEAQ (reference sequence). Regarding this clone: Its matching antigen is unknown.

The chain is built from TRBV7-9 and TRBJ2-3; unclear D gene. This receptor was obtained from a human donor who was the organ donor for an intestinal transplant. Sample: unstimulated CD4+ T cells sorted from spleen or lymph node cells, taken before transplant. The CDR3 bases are TGTGCCAGCAGCCTAAGACACCCCACAGATACGCAGTATTTT. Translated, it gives CASSLRHPTDTQYF.